This T cell receptor beta chain was identified in a study of T-cell memory formation after mild COVID-19. Broader study findings: Clones contracting over day 15 to 85 were CD4/CD8 balanced, with later expanders leaning CD4+.

This clonotype was found a few times. Its cognate antigen is unknown. The TCR alpha and TCR beta cDNA libraries, bearing sample barcodes and UMIs, were generated by 5'RACE using constant-segment primers. TCRdb reprocessed the 5' RACE reads via MiXCR and lists one record per CDR3 protein. There are a few hundred thousand distinct CDR3 sequences in the sample; roughly 25% occur only once, and roughly an eighth lies in the top ten. With 0 bases removed from V and 6 bases from J, the gap between germline ends came to 22 bases. The CDR3 runs to 17 residues. Germline loops: CDR1 SGHRS, CDR2 YFSETQ. The J gene is TRBJ2-7, the V gene TRBV5-1; D gene unclear. The sequence was collected from an adult woman who had mild COVID-19 (a few samples of this study predate the infection). Cell type and time point are not known. Sequencing was done on a sample of PBMCs or a T cell subset sorted from them (not recorded which). This chain's CDR3 is CASSLGAGGTGEREQYF. CDR3 sequence (DNA): TGCGCCAGCAGCTTGGGGGCAGGTGGTACGGGTGAGCGCGAGCAGTACTTC.